This record looks at one T cell receptor beta chain sequence and its context. This CDR3 has 18 amino acids. Germline V gene data show CDR1 as LNHDA and CDR2 as SQIVND (reference sequence). The data were obtained in a study of technical replicates of blood from a handful of donors. Profiling relied on immunoSEQ multiplex PCR, and the TCRdb table lists in-frame clones only, not all of them. Counted here are about 84,000 clones, roughly 93% occurring once; the ten biggest clones make up roughly 0.25%. The sequenced sample was T cells isolated from PBMCs. The TCR was taken from a human donor in good health. V and J are TRBV19 and TRBJ2-4, with TRBD1 as a possible D gene (7 bases). CDR3 sequence (DNA): TGTGCTACCGCCGGGACAGAACAAGGGGGACTAGCCAAAAACATTCAGTACTTC. Translation gives CATAGTEQGGLAKNIQYF. The variable domain in full, with the rest retrieved from reference TRBV19 and TRBJ2-4, is DGGITQSPKYLFRKEGQNVTLSCEQNLNHDAMYWYRQDPGQGLRLIYYSQIVNDFQKGDIAEGYSVSREKKESFPLTVTSAQKNPTAFYLCATAGTEQGGLAKNIQYFGAGTRLSVL.